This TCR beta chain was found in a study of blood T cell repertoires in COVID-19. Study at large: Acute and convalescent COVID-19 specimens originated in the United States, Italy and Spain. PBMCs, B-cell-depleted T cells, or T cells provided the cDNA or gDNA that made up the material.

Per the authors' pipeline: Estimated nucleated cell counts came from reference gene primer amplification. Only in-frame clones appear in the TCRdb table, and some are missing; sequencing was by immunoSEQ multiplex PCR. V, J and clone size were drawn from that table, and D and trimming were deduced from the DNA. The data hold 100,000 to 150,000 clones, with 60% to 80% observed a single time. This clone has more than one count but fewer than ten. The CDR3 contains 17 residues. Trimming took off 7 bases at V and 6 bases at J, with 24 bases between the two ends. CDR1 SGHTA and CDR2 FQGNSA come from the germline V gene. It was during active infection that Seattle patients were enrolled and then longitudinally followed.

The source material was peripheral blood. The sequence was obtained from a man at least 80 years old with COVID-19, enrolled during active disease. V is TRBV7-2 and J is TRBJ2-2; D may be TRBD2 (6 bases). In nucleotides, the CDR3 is TGTGCCAGCACCCCGGGGGTTGGGCGACTAGTATCCGGGGAGCTGTTTTTT. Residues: CASTPGVGRLVSGELFF.